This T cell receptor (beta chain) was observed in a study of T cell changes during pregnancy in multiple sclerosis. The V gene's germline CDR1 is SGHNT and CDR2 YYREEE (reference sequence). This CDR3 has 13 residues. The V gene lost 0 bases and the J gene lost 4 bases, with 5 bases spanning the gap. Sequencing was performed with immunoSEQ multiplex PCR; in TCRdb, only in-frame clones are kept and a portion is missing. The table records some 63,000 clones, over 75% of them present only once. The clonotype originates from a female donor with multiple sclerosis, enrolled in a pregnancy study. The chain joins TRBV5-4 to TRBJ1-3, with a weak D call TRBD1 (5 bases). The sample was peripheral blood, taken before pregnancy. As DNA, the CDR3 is TGTGCCAGCAGCTTGGAGGGGGGAAACACCATATATTTT. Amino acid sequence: CASSLEGGNTIYF.